This is a list of T cell receptor beta chains from one sample in a study of PD-1 blockade in mismatch repair-deficient tumors. Method: immunoSEQ multiplex PCR; TCRdb's copy keeps in-frame clones and lacks some. The data hold some 84,000 clones, with around 85% observed a single time. This specimen was peripheral blood, taken 12 weeks after starting pembrolizumab. The source of these receptors is an adult with mismatch repair-deficient cancer. Both conserved end residues are part of each CDR3. The D gene is left open where the match is weak. Size values are once, few and many counts, or a class for expanded clones, and some rows have none.

CDR3 | DNA | J | V | D | size
CATSGGGDSYEQYF | TGTGCCACCAGCGGCGGGGGGGACTCCTACGAGCAGTACTTC | TRBJ2-7 | TRBV15 | TRBD2 | .
CASSRRGETQYF | TGTGCCAGCAGTCGCCGGGGGGAGACCCAGTACTTC | TRBJ2-5 | TRBV6-6 | . | .
CASSYKTGSIQETQYF | TGTGCCAGCAGTTACAAGACAGGGAGTATCCAAGAGACCCAGTACTTC | TRBJ2-5 | TRBV6-5 | TRBD1 | .
CAIRGSGEQETQYF | TGTGCCATCAGGGGGAGCGGCGAACAAGAGACCCAGTACTTC | TRBJ2-5 | TRBV10-3 | . | few
CASSLAAAGSYEQYF | TGTGCCAGCAGCTTAGCGGCAGCGGGTTCCTACGAGCAGTACTTC | TRBJ2-7 | TRBV7-2 | . | .
CASSIRDRDAEQYF | TGTGCCAGTAGTATCCGGGACAGGGACGCCGAGCAGTACTTC | TRBJ2-7 | TRBV19 | TRBD1 | .
CASSLYYGYTF | TGTGCCAGCAGCTTATACTATGGCTACACCTTC | TRBJ1-2 | TRBV7-9 | . | .
CASSLFVGPGTGELFF | TGTGCCAGCAGCTTATTTGTGGGGCCTGGCACCGGGGAGCTGTTTTTT | TRBJ2-2 | TRBV7-8 | . | .
CASSELHGSARNTIYF | TGTGCCAGCAGTGAGTTGCACGGTTCGGCCCGAAACACCATATATTTT | TRBJ1-3 | TRBV2 | . | once
CASSPGTSGDLFYEQYF | TGCGCCAGCAGCCCGGGGACTAGCGGGGATTTATTCTACGAGCAGTACTTC | TRBJ2-7 | TRBV5-1 | TRBD2 | .
CASSPGTGRTDTQYF | TGTGCCAGCAGCCCAGGGACAGGTCGTACAGATACGCAGTATTTT | TRBJ2-3 | TRBV13 | TRBD1 | .
CASNQGGADTQYF | TGTGCCAGCAACCAAGGAGGCGCAGATACGCAGTATTTT | TRBJ2-3 | TRBV7-9 | . | .
CASSSRTFIAFF | TGTGCCAGCAGCTCAAGGACCTTCATCGCTTTCTTT | TRBJ1-1 | TRBV5-4 | . | .
CASSPSGTTWGEQYF | TGTGCCAGCTCACCTAGCGGAACGACGTGGGGCGAGCAGTACTTC | TRBJ2-7 | TRBV18 | . | .
CASSGELAGGQNNEQFF | TGTGCCAGCTCGGGGGAGCTAGCGGGAGGGCAGAACAATGAGCAGTTCTTC | TRBJ2-1 | TRBV18 | TRBD2 | .
CASSETASYEQYF | TGTGCCAGCTCAGAGACAGCCTCCTACGAGCAGTACTTC | TRBJ2-7 | TRBV18 | . | .
CASCTNPTYEQYF | TGTGCCAGTTGTACAAATCCAACCTACGAGCAGTACTTC | TRBJ2-7 | TRBV7-8 | . | .
CASSLRGQFF | TGTGCCAGCAGTTTAAGAGGGCAGTTCTTC | TRBJ2-1 | TRBV5-8 | . | .
CAWALGQQETQYF | TGTGCCTGGGCCTTAGGACAGCAAGAGACCCAGTACTTC | TRBJ2-5 | TRBV30 | . | .
CASKIMTGDAFF | TGTGCCAGCAAGATCATGACTGGGGACGCTTTCTTT | TRBJ1-1 | TRBV5-6 | . | .
CSVDLTGGETQYF | TGCAGCGTTGACCTAACCGGGGGGGAGACCCAGTACTTC | TRBJ2-5 | TRBV29-1 | TRBD2 | .
CASSPSGGGQPQHF | TGTGCCAGCTCACCTTCAGGGGGCGGTCAGCCCCAGCATTTT | TRBJ1-5 | TRBV18 | TRBD1 | .
CAIRNRDGQETQYF | TGTGCCATCAGGAACCGGGACGGGCAAGAGACCCAGTACTTC | TRBJ2-5 | TRBV10-3 | . | .
CASSLSAGTNTGELFF | TGTGCCAGCAGTTTATCAGCGGGAACGAACACCGGGGAGCTGTTTTTT | TRBJ2-2 | TRBV27 | TRBD2 | .
CASSPSPLSGAIYNEQFF | TGCGCCAGCAGCCCGTCCCCTCTTAGCGGCGCCATATACAATGAGCAGTTCTTC | TRBJ2-1 | TRBV4-3 | . | .
CASSLSIATDTQYF | TGTGCCAGCAGTTTATCGATAGCGACAGATACGCAGTATTTT | TRBJ2-3 | TRBV27 | . | .
CASTAGGTNEKLFF | TGTGCCAGCACGGCAGGGGGAACCAATGAAAAACTGTTTTTT | TRBJ1-4 | TRBV18 | TRBD1 | .